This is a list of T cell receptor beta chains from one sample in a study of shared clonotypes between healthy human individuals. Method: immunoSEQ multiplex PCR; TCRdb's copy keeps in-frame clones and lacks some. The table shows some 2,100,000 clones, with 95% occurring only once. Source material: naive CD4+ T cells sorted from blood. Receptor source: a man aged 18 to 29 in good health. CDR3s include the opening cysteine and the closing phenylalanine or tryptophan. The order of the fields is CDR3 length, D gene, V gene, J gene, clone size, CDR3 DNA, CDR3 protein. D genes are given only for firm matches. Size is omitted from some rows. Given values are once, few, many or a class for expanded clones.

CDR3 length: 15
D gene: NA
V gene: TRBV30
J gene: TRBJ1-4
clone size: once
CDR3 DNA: TGTGCCTGGAGTCCAACGACAGGCTCAGGCGAAAAACTGTTTTTT
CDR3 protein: CAWSPTTGSGEKLFF

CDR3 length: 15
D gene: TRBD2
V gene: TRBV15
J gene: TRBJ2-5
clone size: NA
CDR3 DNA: TGTGCCACCAGCAGAGCTAGCGGACGGACCGAGACCCAGTACTTC
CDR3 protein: CATSRASGRTETQYF

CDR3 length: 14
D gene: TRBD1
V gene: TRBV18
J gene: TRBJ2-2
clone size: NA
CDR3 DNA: TGTGCCAGCTCACCGACAGGGCGGGCCGGGGAGCTGTTTTTT
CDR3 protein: CASSPTGRAGELFF

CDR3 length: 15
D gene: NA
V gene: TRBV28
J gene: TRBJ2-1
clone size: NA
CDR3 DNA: TGTGCCAGCAGGGGCCAGGGTTCGCCGGTCAATGAGCAGTTCTTC
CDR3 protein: CASRGQGSPVNEQFF

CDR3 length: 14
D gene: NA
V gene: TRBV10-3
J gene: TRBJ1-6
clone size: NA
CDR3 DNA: TGTGCCATCAGTGAGGGGCAGGCTAATTCACCCCTCCACTTT
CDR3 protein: CAISEGQANSPLHF

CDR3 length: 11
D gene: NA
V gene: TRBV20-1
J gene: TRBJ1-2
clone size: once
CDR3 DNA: TGCAGTGCTGACCAAGGGATTGGCTACACCTTC
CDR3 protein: CSADQGIGYTF

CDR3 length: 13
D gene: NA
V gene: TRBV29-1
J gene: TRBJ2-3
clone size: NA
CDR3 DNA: TGCAGCGTTGAAAGCCCGGGCGGGGATACGCAGTATTTT
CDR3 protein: CSVESPGGDTQYF

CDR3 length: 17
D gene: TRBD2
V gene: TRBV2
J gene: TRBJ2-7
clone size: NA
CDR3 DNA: TGTGCCAGCAGTGAATTGGGCAGGAGGCTAGCGGGAGACGAGCAGTACTTC
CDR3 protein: CASSELGRRLAGDEQYF

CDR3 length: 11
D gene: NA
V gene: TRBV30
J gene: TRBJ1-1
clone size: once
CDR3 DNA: TGTGCCTGGAGTGTAATACCTGAAGCTTTCTTT
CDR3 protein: CAWSVIPEAFF

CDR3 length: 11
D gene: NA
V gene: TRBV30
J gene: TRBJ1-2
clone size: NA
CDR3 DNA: TGTGCCTGGAGTCTCGCTGATGGCTACACCTTC
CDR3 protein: CAWSLADGYTF

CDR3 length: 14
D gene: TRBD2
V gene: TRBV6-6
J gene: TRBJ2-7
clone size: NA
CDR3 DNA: TGTGCCAGCAGGGAGCGGGAGGGCCCCTACGAGCAGTACTTC
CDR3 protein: CASREREGPYEQYF

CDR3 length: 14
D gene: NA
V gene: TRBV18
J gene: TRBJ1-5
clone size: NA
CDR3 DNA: TGTGCCAGCTCACCAGAGACCGTCAATCAGCCCCAGCATTTT
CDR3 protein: CASSPETVNQPQHF

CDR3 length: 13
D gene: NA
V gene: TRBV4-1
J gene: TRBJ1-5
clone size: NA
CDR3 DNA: TGCGCCAGCAGCCATCAGGTCGGTCAGCCCCAGCATTTT
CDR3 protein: CASSHQVGQPQHF

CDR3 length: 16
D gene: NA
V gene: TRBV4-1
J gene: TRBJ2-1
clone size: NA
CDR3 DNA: TGCGCCAGCAGCCTCGACTGGGATAGCACGAACAATGAGCAGTTCTTC
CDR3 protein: CASSLDWDSTNNEQFF

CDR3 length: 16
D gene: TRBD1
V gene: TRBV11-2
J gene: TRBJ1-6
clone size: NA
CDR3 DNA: TGTGCCAGCAGCTTAGCAGGGACAGGGGGCGGTTCACCCCTCCACTTT
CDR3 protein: CASSLAGTGGGSPLHF

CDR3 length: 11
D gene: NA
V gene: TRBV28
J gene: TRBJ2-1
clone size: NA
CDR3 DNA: TGTGTCACCGGGACCCCAATTTTCGCGTTCTTC
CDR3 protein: CVTGTPIFAFF

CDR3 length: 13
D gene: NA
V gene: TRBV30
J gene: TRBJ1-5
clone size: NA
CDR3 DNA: TGTGCCTGGACAGGGGACCCTTATCAGCCCCAGCATTTT
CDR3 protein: CAWTGDPYQPQHF

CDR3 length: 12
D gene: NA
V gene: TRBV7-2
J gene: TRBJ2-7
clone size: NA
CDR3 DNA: TGTGCCAGCAGCTTATTGGGACCCGAGCAGTACTTC
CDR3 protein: CASSLLGPEQYF

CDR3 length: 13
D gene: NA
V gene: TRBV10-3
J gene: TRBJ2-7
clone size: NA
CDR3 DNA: TGTGCCATCGGGGGTCACAGCTCCTACGAGCAGTACTTC
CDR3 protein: CAIGGHSSYEQYF

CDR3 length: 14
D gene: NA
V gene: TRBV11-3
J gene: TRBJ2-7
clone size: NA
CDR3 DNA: TGTGCCAGCAGCTTAGACAGGGGGGCCTACGAGCAGTACTTC
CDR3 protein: CASSLDRGAYEQYF

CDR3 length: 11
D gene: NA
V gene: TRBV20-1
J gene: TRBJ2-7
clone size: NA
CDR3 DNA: TGCAGTGCTCCGGGAGTGAACGAGCAGTACTTC
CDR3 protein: CSAPGVNEQYF

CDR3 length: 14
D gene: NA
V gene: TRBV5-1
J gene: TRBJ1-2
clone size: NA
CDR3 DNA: TGCGCCAGCAGCCAAACGGACGGACGTGGGGGCTACACCTTC
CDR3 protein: CASSQTDGRGGYTF

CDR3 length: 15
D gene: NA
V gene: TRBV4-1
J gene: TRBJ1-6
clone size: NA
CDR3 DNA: TGCGCCAGCAGTCCGCCCGGAGGGGCTAATTCACCCCTCCACTTT
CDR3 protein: CASSPPGGANSPLHF

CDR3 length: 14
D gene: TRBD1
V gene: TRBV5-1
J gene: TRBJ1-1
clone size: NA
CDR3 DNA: TGCGCCAGCAGCTTGGCAGGGGGTGGCACTGAAGCTTTCTTT
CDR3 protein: CASSLAGGGTEAFF

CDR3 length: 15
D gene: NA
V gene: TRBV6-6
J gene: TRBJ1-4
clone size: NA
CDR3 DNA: TGTGCCAGCAGCTACCTTCCCACTGCGGGCGAAAAACTGTTTTTT
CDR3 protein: CASSYLPTAGEKLFF

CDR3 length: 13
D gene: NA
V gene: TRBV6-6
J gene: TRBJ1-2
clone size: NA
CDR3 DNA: TGTGCCAGCAAACGGACAGCGAGCTATGGCTACACCTTC
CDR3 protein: CASKRTASYGYTF

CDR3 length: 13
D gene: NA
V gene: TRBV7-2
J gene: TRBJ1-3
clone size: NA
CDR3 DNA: TGTGCCAGCAGCTTAAACTCTGGAAACACCATATATTTT
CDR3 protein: CASSLNSGNTIYF

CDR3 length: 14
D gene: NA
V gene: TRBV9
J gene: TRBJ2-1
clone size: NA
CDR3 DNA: TGTGCCAGCAGCCCGAGCTCCACACCCAATGAGCAGTTCTTC
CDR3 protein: CASSPSSTPNEQFF

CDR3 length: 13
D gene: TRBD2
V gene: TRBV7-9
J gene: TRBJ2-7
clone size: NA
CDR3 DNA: TGTGCCAGCAGCCTAGGGGAGGGTCACGAGCAGTACTTC
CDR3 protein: CASSLGEGHEQYF